The rows below give T cell receptor beta chains drawn from one sample of a study of cytomegalovirus exposure and HLA in healthy donors. TCRdb's table, derived via immunoSEQ multiplex PCR, lists solely in-frame clones and lacks some. The data contain some 130,000 clones, approximately 75% of them singletons. The sequencing input was PBMCs. These receptor sequences come from a woman aged 40 to 49 in good health and CMV-seropositive. Both conserved end residues are part of each CDR3. Not every row has a clone size; where given, it reads once, few, many or a size class.

j_gene | abundance | v_gene | CDR3aa
TRBJ1-5 | many | TRBV2 | CASGQGAENQPQHF
TRBJ1-1 | - | TRBV7-2 | CASSLRQSTEAFF
TRBJ2-3 | - | TRBV28 | CASSLTGGRADTQYF
TRBJ2-1 | - | TRBV7-2 | CASSLVSGGVYNEQFF
TRBJ1-2 | few | TRBV5-1 | CASSLAGVGGGYTF
TRBJ2-5 | - | TRBV12-5 | CASGTGRREGETQYF
TRBJ1-2 | - | TRBV30 | CAWIGTAFGYTF
TRBJ2-1 | - | TRBV11-3 | CASSSLGTSNEQFF
TRBJ2-3 | once | TRBV5-6 | CASSLLQGSTDTQYF
TRBJ2-7 | - | TRBV7-2 | CASSNPGQGHEQYF
TRBJ1-1 | - | TRBV7-6 | CASSSLPRGIPFF
TRBJ1-6 | - | TRBV9 | CASSVKGQGSPLHF
TRBJ2-1 | - | TRBV7-7 | CASSPGRGGYNEQFF
TRBJ2-5 | - | TRBV11-3 | CASSLDVEETQYF
TRBJ2-5 | - | TRBV27 | CASSPRTRFANQETQYF
TRBJ1-1 | few | TRBV5-1 | CASSLARGRTEAFF
TRBJ1-2 | - | TRBV21-1 | CASSDRDRGYYGYTF
TRBJ1-2 | - | TRBV29-1 | CSVPGQRNYGYTF
TRBJ1-3 | - | TRBV27 | CASSGGLGNTIYF
TRBJ2-1 | - | TRBV11-3 | CASSLMGGLGNEQFF
TRBJ1-1 | - | TRBV19 | CASREQGNTEAFF
TRBJ1-1 | - | TRBV4-2 | CASSQTSPGGSTEAFF
TRBJ1-4 | - | TRBV5-4 | CASSLSDRGGPTNEKLFF
TRBJ2-1 | - | TRBV4-1 | CASSQDWGQENEYEQFF
TRBJ2-1 | - | TRBV5-8 | CASRPRDYYNEQFF
TRBJ2-7 | - | TRBV19 | CASRASYEQYF
TRBJ2-6 | once | TRBV27 | CASRATGYSGANVLTF
TRBJ2-1 | - | TRBV11-3 | CASSFGSGDNEQFF
TRBJ2-1 | - | TRBV27 | CASTGQGRDEQFF
TRBJ1-1 | - | TRBV7-2 | CASSYTVNTEAFF
TRBJ2-1 | - | TRBV2 | CASSEGLAIGNEQFF
TRBJ2-7 | - | TRBV6-5 | CASSDPGQTYEQYF
TRBJ2-1 | once | TRBV19 | CASSIGQSNEQFF
TRBJ2-1 | - | TRBV10-3 | CAISESGQGYEQFF
TRBJ1-1 | once | TRBV2 | CASTVSGAGGTEAFF
TRBJ2-7 | - | TRBV7-9 | CASSSDSSSYEQYF
TRBJ1-1 | - | TRBV27 | CASSWSGNTEAFF
TRBJ2-5 | - | TRBV30 | CAWSDRETQYF
TRBJ2-1 | - | TRBV5-1 | CASSLERQEIYNEQFF
TRBJ2-1 | - | TRBV28 | CASRTISYNEQFF